One and the same sample provided the 30 T cell receptor beta chains below, sequenced in a study of T-cell reconstitution after alpha-beta-depleted transplantation in children (dated by TCRdb to 2015 to 2016). The method behind the library was PCR. Sequencer: Illumina HiSeq 2500. TCR library preparation used molecular barcoding, with unique molecular identifiers applied to normalize quantification of the TCRbeta repertoire. In TCRdb, the public reads were trimmed at Q25 with fastp and aligned with MiXCR, with productive beta chains retained. Each CDR3 protein gets just one entry, which takes the most common genes and DNA from the rows behind it. This sample comprises 500,000 to 750,000 distinct CDR3 sequences, 13% of them detected only once. Clones ranked in the top ten supply 2.2% of the sample. The treatment or condition tag for this specimen amounts to: allogeneic hematopoietic cell transplantation with graft depleted of TCRalphabeta T cells and CD19 B cells.

This material consisted of PBMCs, mostly from graft donor cells, taken 360 days after TCRalphabeta/CD19-depleted stem cell transplant. The receptors shown here come from a male patient between 10 and 17 years old who had a stem cell transplant for acute myeloid leukemia, so the T cells may come from the graft donor.

This clonotype was seen at least ten times. This chain connects TRBV27 to TRBJ2-5; D call uncertain. Per germline, CDR1 MNHEY and CDR2 SMNVEV (reference sequence). The CDR3 spans 11 residues. Trimming took off 6 bases at V and 2 bases at J, with 4 bases between the two ends. The CDR3 reads CASRRQETQYF. The CDR3 nucleotides are TGTGCCAGCAGAAGACAAGAGACCCAGTACTTC.

This clonotype was detected many times. The CDR3 loop reads CASSQDNRELFF. The CDR3 nucleotides are TGTGCCAGCAGCCAAGATAATAGGGAGCTGTTTTTT. The chain combines TRBV3-1 with TRBJ2-2, with D hard to call. CDR3 size: 12 residues. Trimming removed 0 bases at V and 9 bases at J, with 5 bases between. In germline, CDR1 is LGHDT, CDR2 YNNKEL (reference sequence).

This clonotype was found a few times. The gene calls are TRBV10-3 and TRBJ2-7; TRBD1 aligns across 9 bases. The ends lost 3 bases at V and 2 bases at J; junction bases unmatched: 2. The germline gives CDR1 ENHRY, CDR2 SYGVKD. This CDR3 has 14 amino acids. The CDR3 sequence is CAISEGTGTYEQYF. CDR3 nucleotide sequence: TGTGCCATCAGTGAAGGGACAGGGACCTACGAGCAGTACTTC.

The chain uses TRBV29-1 and TRBJ1-5; 9 bases align to TRBD1. CDR3 size: 13 residues. V shed 7 bases and J 3 bases; nucleotides not matched to a gene: 4. Germline CDR1 is SQVTM and CDR2 is ANQGSEA. CDR3 in amino acids: CSARDRDNQPQHF. DNA of the CDR3: TGCAGCGCCAGGGACAGGGACAATCAGCCCCAGCATTTT.

On this clonotype: An end of the junction does not agree with germline; a read error may underlie this. The chain couples TRBV13 to TRBJ2-4; 7 positions agree with TRBD2. The germline gives CDR1 PRHDT, CDR2 FYEKMQ (reference sequence). The CDR3 extends over 18 amino acids. The CDR3 DNA reads as TGTGCCAGCAGCTTATCACGGAGCGGGGCTCTAGCCAAAAACATTGAGTACTTC. Residues: CASSLSRSGALAKNIEYF. Together with reference TRBV13 and TRBJ2-4, the CDR3 gives the full variable domain: AAGVIQSPRHLIKEKRETATLKCYPIPRHDTVYWYQQGPGQDPQFLISFYEKMQSDKGSIPDRFSAQQFSDYHSELNMSSLELGDSALYFCASSLSRSGALAKNIEYFGAGTRLSVL.

This clonotype turned up a few times. The chain is built from TRBV29-1 and TRBJ2-1, with D perhaps matching TRBD2 (5 bases). V gave up 7 bases and J gave up 3 bases, with 16 bases separating them. The germline gives CDR1 SQVTM, CDR2 ANQGSEA. This CDR3 is 14 amino acids long. CDR3 sequence reads: CSAEPSGYYNEQFF. The CDR3, as DNA: TGCAGCGCGGAACCCAGCGGATACTACAATGAGCAGTTCTTC.

There are a few counts of this clonotype. The chain uses TRBV7-2 and TRBJ2-7; 7 bases fit TRBD2. From germline, CDR1 is SGHTA and CDR2 FQGNSA. This CDR3 region has 17 residues. The junction had 11 bases not matched to a gene; V was cut back by 2 bases and J by 1 base. CDR3 residues: CASSLSTGRWTSYEQYF. CDR3 nucleotides: TGTGCCAGCAGCTTATCCACCGGGAGGTGGACTTCCTACGAGCAGTACTTC.

The chain recombines TRBV29-1 with TRBJ2-3, with TRBD2 identical over 8 bases. The CDR3 runs to 13 residues. Germline loops: CDR1 SQVTM, CDR2 ANQGSEA. J was trimmed by 4 bases and V by 2 bases; bases with no gene match: 2. CDR3: CSVESGSADTQYF. The CDR3 nucleotides read TGCAGCGTTGAAAGCGGGAGCGCAGATACGCAGTATTTT.

This clonotype occurred a few times. The V gene is TRBV3-1, the J gene TRBJ2-7; tentative D call: TRBD2 (6 bases). With 5 bases removed from V and 7 bases from J, the gap between germline ends came to 9 bases. This CDR3 spans 11 amino acids. Germline CDR1 is LGHDT and CDR2 is YNNKEL (reference sequence). The CDR3 DNA reads TGTGCCAGCAGCTTACTAGCTGAGCAGTACTTC. This gives the protein CASSLLAEQYF.

The V gene is TRBV2, the J gene TRBJ2-2; maybe TRBD2 (5 bases). The V gene lost 10 bases and the J gene lost 3 bases, with 6 bases spanning the gap. Germline V gives CDR1 SNHLY, CDR2 FYNNEI. CDR3 length: 11 residues. The CDR3 nucleotides read TGTGCCATGAGGGACACCGGGGAGCTGTTTTTT. Its protein is CAMRDTGELFF.

This clonotype was counted a few times. This chain connects TRBV4-2 to TRBJ2-3, with D unclear. V was cut by 0 bases and J by 4 bases, with 11 bases left in between. Germline-derived CDR1 and CDR2 are LGHNA and YNFKEQ. The CDR3 runs to 15 residues. The CDR3 nucleotides are TGTGCCAGCAGCCAAGAAAGAAGCGCTCCAGATACGCAGTATTTT. This translates into CASSQERSAPDTQYF.

In this sample, this clonotype turned up many times. This rearrangement joins TRBV3-1 to TRBJ2-6; D remains unclear. The V gene lost 0 bases and the J gene lost 0 bases, with 15 bases spanning the gap. This CDR3 spans 19 amino acids. CDR1 and CDR2 (germline): LGHDT, YNNKEL (reference sequence). The CDR3 coding sequence is TGTGCCAGCAGCCAAGAGGCCGGACCTTGGACCTCTGGGGCCAACGTCCTGACTTTC. Translated, it gives CASSQEAGPWTSGANVLTF.

The chain recombines TRBV11-2 with TRBJ2-5, with D possibly matching TRBD2 (5 bases). The V and J ends lost 5 bases and 4 bases respectively, with 14 bases between them. This CDR3 comprises 14 residues. The germline V gene has CDR1 SGHAT and CDR2 FQNNGV. This chain's CDR3 is CASSPWGVGETQYF. The CDR3 DNA sequence: TGTGCCAGCAGCCCCTGGGGAGTGGGAGAGACCCAGTACTTC.

The chain joins TRBV28 to TRBJ2-3; TRBD2 matches at 12 bases. V shed 8 bases, J shed 4 bases, and the junction held 7 bases outside the gene matches. The CDR3 has 15 amino acids. Germline CDR1 is MDHEN and CDR2 is SYDVKM. The CDR3 here is CASYLASGRADTQYF. The CDR3 nucleotides are TGTGCCAGCTACCTCGCTAGCGGGAGGGCAGATACGCAGTATTTT.

This clonotype was found many times. This chain uses TRBV4-3 with TRBJ2-3, with 10 bases matching TRBD1. This CDR3 contains 15 residues. Germline-derived CDR1 and CDR2 are LGHNA and YSLEER. J was trimmed by 0 bases and V by 4 bases; bases with no gene match: 1. The CDR3, as DNA: TGCGCCAGCAGCCGGACAGGGGGGAGCACAGATACGCAGTATTTT. Protein: CASSRTGGSTDTQYF.

This clonotype appeared a few times. The chain uses TRBV20-1 and TRBJ2-7; tentatively, D is TRBD2 (5 bases). In germline, CDR1 is DFQATT, CDR2 SNEGSKA (reference sequence). This CDR3 contains 14 residues. V lost 0 bases and J lost 4, with 13 bases in between. The CDR3 protein is CSARDLDSVYEQYF. Written as DNA, the CDR3 is TGCAGTGCTAGAGATTTAGATAGCGTGTACGAGCAGTACTTC.

This sequence joins TRBV28 and TRBJ2-1; TRBD2 is a possible D gene (5 bases). V lost 6 bases, J lost 5 bases, and 14 bases lay in between. This CDR3 is 14 amino acids long. Germline V lookup: CDR1 MDHEN, CDR2 SYDVKM. CDR3 protein: CASRGDWADNEQFF. The CDR3 DNA reads as TGTGCCAGCAGGGGAGACTGGGCGGACAATGAGCAGTTCTTC.

CDR3 in amino acids: CASSTGGTDNYEQYF. The CDR3 DNA reads as TGCGCCAGCAGTACGGGTGGGACAGACAACTACGAGCAGTACTTC. This chain uses TRBV5-1 with TRBJ2-7; TRBD1 matches 7 bases. The CDR3 is 15 amino acids. Trimming cost V 5 bases and J 3 bases; bases outside gene matches: 11. CDR1 is SGHRS, CDR2 YFSETQ, per germline.

V gene TRBV13 combines with J gene TRBJ2-7, with 7 bases lining up with TRBD1. The CDR3 is made up of 12 amino acids. Germline trimming cut 1 base from V and 9 bases from J; bases unmatched to any gene: 3. Germline V gives CDR1 PRHDT, CDR2 FYEKMQ (reference sequence). For the CDR3, the DNA is TGTGCCAGCAGCTTAGATACAGGGGTGCAGTACTTC. Its protein product is CASSLDTGVQYF.

This chain links TRBV20-1 with TRBJ2-3; D is possibly TRBD1 or TRBD2 (6 bases each). Per the germline V gene, CDR1 is DFQATT and CDR2 is SNEGSKA (reference sequence). CDR3 size: 14 residues. The CDR3 DNA is TGCAGACCCGGGGGCGGGGCTAGCACAGATACGCAGTATTTT. Its translation is CRPGGGASTDTQYF.

This clonotype was seen more than once but under ten times. The chain has TRBV27 and TRBJ2-5; D may be TRBD1 (5 bases). This CDR3 is built from 12 residues. The germline V and J ends were trimmed by 7 bases and 5 bases, with 11 bases remaining between them. Per germline, CDR1 MNHEY and CDR2 SMNVEV (reference sequence). The CDR3 here is CASTSSGETQYF. The CDR3 nucleotides read TGTGCCAGCACCTCATCAGGGGAGACCCAGTACTTC.

This clonotype was found a few times. This chain uses TRBV29-1 with TRBJ2-1, with 7 bases lining up with TRBD1. CDR1 is SQVTM, CDR2 ANQGSEA, per germline. This CDR3 is 14 amino acids long. V shed 1 base and J 7 bases; nucleotides not matched to a gene: 7. CDR3 DNA sequence: TGCAGCGTTGAAGGAGAGAACAGGGGTAATGAGCAGTTCTTC. Its protein is CSVEGENRGNEQFF.

A note on this clonotype: A clone one base away is much larger, so this may be a read error. The chain links TRBV28 to TRBJ2-7, with a tentative D call TRBD1 (6 bases). The CDR3 consists of 15 residues. Germline V lookup: CDR1 MDHEN, CDR2 SYDVKM. CDR3 region: CPSSFFDRPTYEQYF. Written as DNA, the CDR3 is TGTCCCAGCAGTTTCTTCGACAGGCCCACCTACGAGCAGTACTTC. Looking up the rest from reference TRBV28 and TRBJ2-7 gives the full variable domain: DVKVTQSSRYLVKRTGEKVFLECVQDMDHENMFWYRQDPGLGLRLIYFSYDVKMKEKGDIPEGYSVSREKKERFSLILESASTNQTSMYLCPSSFFDRPTYEQYFGPGTRLTVT.

V gene TRBV10-3 combines with J gene TRBJ2-2; TRBD2 matches at 12 bases. This CDR3 comprises 15 residues. V dropped 6 bases and J dropped 5; count of bases not matched to a gene: 4. Germline values: CDR1 ENHRY, CDR2 SYGVKD. CDR3 bases: TGTGCCATCAGCAGACTAGCGGGAGTAACCGGGGAGCTGTTTTTT. Translated: CAISRLAGVTGELFF.

This clonotype appeared a few times. The chain uses TRBV28 and TRBJ2-1; TRBD2 aligns across 7 bases. The CDR3 consists of 16 residues. V dropped 6 bases and J dropped 2; count of bases not matched to a gene: 10. Per the germline V gene, CDR1 is MDHEN and CDR2 is SYDVKM. DNA of the CDR3: TGTGCCAGCAGGCCCGAAGCGGGATTACCCTACAATGAGCAGTTCTTC. Translation: CASRPEAGLPYNEQFF.

The V gene is TRBV27, the J gene TRBJ2-1; possible D gene TRBD1, 5 bases. V was cut by 0 bases and J by 7 bases, with 10 bases left in between. The CDR3 extends over 14 amino acids. The germline V gene encodes CDR1 MNHEY and CDR2 SMNVEV (reference sequence). As DNA, the CDR3 is TGTGCCAGCAGTTTATCAGGGGTTTTGAATGAGCAGTTCTTC. This translates into CASSLSGVLNEQFF.

The chain is built from TRBV29-1 and TRBJ2-7; 9 bases map to TRBD1. The CDR3 runs 18 residues. The V gene's germline CDR1 is SQVTM and CDR2 ANQGSEA. Trimming took 0 bases from V and 3 from J; bases not matched to a gene: 15. Here the CDR3 reads CSVEERVDRGKVLYEQYF. The CDR3 region has the DNA TGCAGCGTTGAAGAGAGGGTAGACAGGGGGAAGGTACTCTACGAGCAGTACTTC.

This clonotype was counted ten times or more. The V and J genes are TRBV28 and TRBJ2-7; no definite D call. This CDR3 comprises 12 residues. The ends were cut back, 5 bases at V and 4 bases at J, with 9 bases in the middle. Germline V CDR1 and CDR2: MDHEN, SYDVKM. This CDR3 reads CASSSDMYEQYF. CDR3 DNA sequence: TGTGCCAGCAGTAGCGACATGTACGAGCAGTACTTC.

This clonotype was counted at least ten times. The chain uses TRBV24-1 and TRBJ2-1; 7 bases are a match to TRBD1. Trimming removed 9 bases from V and 8 bases from J; junction bases left unmatched: 15. The V gene's germline CDR1 is KGHDR and CDR2 SFDVKD. The length of the CDR3 is 15 residues. Here the CDR3 DNA reads TGTGCCACCGAAGACCTGGACAGGTGGGGCTATGAGCAGTTCTTC. This encodes CATEDLDRWGYEQFF.

In this sample, this clonotype turned up many times. This rearrangement joins TRBV29-1 to TRBJ2-3; TRBD2 matches 10 bases. Unmatched junction bases numbered 7, after V lost 6 bases and J lost 1 base. Per germline, CDR1 SQVTM and CDR2 ANQGSEA. The length of the CDR3 is 15 residues. Here the CDR3 DNA reads TGCAGCGTCCAGCGGGGGGGGCTACGCACAGATACGCAGTATTTT. Translated: CSVQRGGLRTDTQYF.